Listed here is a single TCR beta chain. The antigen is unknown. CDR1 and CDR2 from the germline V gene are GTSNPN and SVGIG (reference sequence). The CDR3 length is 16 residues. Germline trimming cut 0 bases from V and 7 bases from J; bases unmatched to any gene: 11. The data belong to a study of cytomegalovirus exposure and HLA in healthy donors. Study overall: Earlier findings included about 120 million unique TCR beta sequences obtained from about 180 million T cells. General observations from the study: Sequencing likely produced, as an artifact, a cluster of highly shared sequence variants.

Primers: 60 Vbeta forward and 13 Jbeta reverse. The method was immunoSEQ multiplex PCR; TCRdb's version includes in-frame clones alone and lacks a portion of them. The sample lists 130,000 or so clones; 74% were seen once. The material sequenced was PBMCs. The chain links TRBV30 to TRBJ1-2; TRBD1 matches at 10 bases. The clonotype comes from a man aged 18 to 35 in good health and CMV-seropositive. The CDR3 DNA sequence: TGTGCCTGGAGTGTACGCAGACAGGGGGCTTCAGGTGGCTACACCTTC. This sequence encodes CAWSVRRQGASGGYTF.